Shown below are 29 T cell receptor beta chains from a single sample sequenced in a study of T cell clonality in common variable immunodeficiency. Clones were read by immunoSEQ multiplex PCR, and TCRdb kept only the in-frame ones, dropping some. There are 75,000 to 85,000 clones in the sample, none observed a single time. The material sequenced was peripheral blood mononuclear cells. These receptors originate from a person aged 18 to 75 in good health.

This clone has ten or more counts. The DNA ends 3 residues before the CDR3 does, and the rest of the CDR3 is filled in from the germline J gene. The V gene is TRBV2, the J gene TRBJ2-3; D gene ambiguous. The V end was cut by 7 bases, the J end by 2 bases, with 7 bases between. This CDR3 comprises 12 residues. Germline-derived CDR1 and CDR2 are SNHLY and FYNNEI. CDR3 DNA (partial): TGTGCCAGCAAGCCCTTCACAGATACG. This sequence encodes CASKPFTDT. The whole CDR3 sequence reads CASKPFTDTQYF.

In its sample, this clone was seen many times. The read ends 3 residues before the CDR3 terminus; that terminus is restored from the germline J gene. This sequence joins TRBV7-3 and TRBJ2-1; no clear D gene. CDR1 and CDR2 from the germline V gene are SGHTA and FQGTGA. This CDR3 has 16 residues. V lost 1 base to trimming and J lost 0 bases, with 10 bases between them. The part of the CDR3 DNA that was read is TGTGCCAGCAGCTTAATGGCAGTAAGCTCCTACAATGAG. This translates into CASSLMAVSSYNE. The full CDR3 reads CASSLMAVSSYNEQFF.

The DNA read from the CDR3 is TGTGCCAGTAGCAGATCTCAGGGGGCTGAAAAA. Protein sequence: CASSRSQGAEK. Given in full, the CDR3 is CASSRSQGAEKLFF. The chain combines TRBV19 with TRBJ1-4; TRBD1 agrees at 8 bases. The read terminates 3 residues ahead of where the CDR3 ends, so the germline J gene completes it. CDR1 is LNHDA and CDR2 is SQIVND in the germline V gene (reference sequence). With 6 bases clipped from V and 7 bases from J, the junction kept 7 bases outside the gene matches. This CDR3 contains 14 residues.

The table lists this clone with many counts. The CDR3 goes on 3 residues after the read ends, and that part is filled in from the germline J gene. The V gene is TRBV29-1, the J gene TRBJ2-4; the match to TRBD2 covers 12 bases. The V and J ends lost 3 bases and 1 base, in that order; junction bases with no gene match: 13. The CDR3 consists of 19 residues. Germline values: CDR1 SQVTM, CDR2 ANQGSEA. The covered CDR3 bases are TGCAGCGTTGACGGGCTAGCGGGAGGGAGAGATAGGGCCAAAAACATT. This encodes CSVDGLAGGRDRAKNI. The CDR3 as a whole reads CSVDGLAGGRDRAKNIQYF.

This clone was picked up many times. The CDR3 protein is CSARAGFGQPQHF. The sequenced CDR3 bases are TGCAGTGCTAGAGCGGGGTTTGGTCAGCCC. This chain joins TRBV20-1 and TRBJ1-5; D gene ambiguous. The read terminates 3 residues ahead of where the CDR3 ends, so the germline J gene completes it. This CDR3 region has 13 residues. V was trimmed by 1 base and J by 6 bases, leaving 10 bases between them. Germline CDR1 is DFQATT and CDR2 is SNEGSKA (reference sequence).

As concerns this clone: The read ends 3 residues shy of where the CDR3 ends; the end is completed using the germline J gene. V and J are TRBV20-1 and TRBJ2-7, with 9 bases aligning to TRBD2. With 6 bases clipped from V and 0 bases from J, the junction kept 6 bases outside the gene matches. The germline gives CDR1 DFQATT, CDR2 SNEGSKA (reference sequence). The CDR3 runs to 14 residues. The CDR3 protein is CSAPSGAGSYEQYF. CDR3 bases read: TGCAGTGCGCCTAGCGGGGCAGGCTCCTACGAG.

This clone occurred many times. The read comes to an end 3 residues before the CDR3 does, leaving the germline J gene to fill in the end. The chain recombines TRBV20-1 with TRBJ2-7, with 11 bases identical to TRBD2. The ends lost 4 bases at V and 3 bases at J; junction bases unmatched: 5. Per germline, CDR1 DFQATT and CDR2 SNEGSKA (reference sequence). This CDR3 is built from 14 residues. Partial CDR3 DNA: TGCAGTGCTACCGGGACTAGCGGAAACTACGAG. Its protein is CSATGTSGNYE. The full CDR3 protein reads CSATGTSGNYEQYF.

Ten or more counts support this clone. Read data end 3 residues before the CDR3 end; the end is taken from the germline J gene. V is TRBV20-1 and J is TRBJ1-2, with 7 bases matching TRBD1. This CDR3 contains 13 residues. The junction had 10 bases not matched to a gene; V was cut back by 6 bases and J by 6 bases. Germline loops: CDR1 DFQATT, CDR2 SNEGSKA (reference sequence). CDR3 DNA (partial): TGCAGTGCGCCCGTTACAGGGGCCGATGGC. Protein sequence: CSAPVTGADG. The entire CDR3 is CSAPVTGADGYTF.

This clone was counted many times. From the germline J gene comes the end of the CDR3, since the read stops 3 residues before it. V usage is TRBV19 and J usage is TRBJ2-2, with 10 positions matching TRBD1. After removal of 3 bases from V and 6 bases from J, the junction contained 10 bases not matched to a gene. The CDR3 length is 17 residues. CDR1 LNHDA and CDR2 SQIVND come from the germline V gene (reference sequence). The CDR3 is CASSIGTGDLGSGELFF. The CDR3 bases that were read are TGTGCCAGTAGTATCGGGACAGGGGACTTAGGATCCGGGGAG.

This clone was detected many times. The sequenced fragment ends 3 residues before the CDR3 boundary, so the rest is inferred from the germline J gene. The chain is built from TRBV7-2 and TRBJ2-7, with a possible D match to TRBD2 (6 bases). Germline CDR1 and CDR2: SGHTA and FQGNSA. Trimming took off 1 base at V and 2 bases at J, with 12 bases between the two ends. CDR3 size: 15 residues. CDR3 in amino acids: CASSLGVAVTYEQYF. Partial CDR3 DNA: TGTGCCAGCAGCTTAGGGGTAGCGGTTACCTACGAG.

This clone was detected many times. The sequenced fragment ends 3 residues before the CDR3 boundary, so the rest is inferred from the germline J gene. The chain carries TRBV5-1 and TRBJ2-1, with 8 bases aligning to TRBD1. V lost 1 base, J lost 6 bases, and 6 bases stayed unmatched. Germline values: CDR1 SGHRS, CDR2 YFSETQ. CDR3 length equals 15 residues. The CDR3: CASSLSGTGGNEQFF. The DNA read from the CDR3 is TGCGCCAGCAGCTTGTCCGGGACAGGCGGCAATGAG.

This clone was counted at least ten times. The observed sequence ends 3 residues before the CDR3 terminus, with the missing tail filled in from the germline J gene. The chain uses TRBV29-1 and TRBJ2-7; unclear D gene. The CDR3 loop spans 15 amino acids. The V gene lost 6 bases and the J gene lost 2 bases, with 20 bases spanning the gap. Germline lookup yields CDR1 SQVTM and CDR2 ANQGSEA. The CDR3: CSVGSKLGSAYEQYF. The CDR3 DNA, read in part, is TGCAGCGTCGGATCGAAGCTCGGCAGCGCCTACGAG.

This clone was seen repeatedly, ten times or more. Sequencing ends 3 residues short of the CDR3 end; the germline J gene provides the rest. The J gene is TRBJ2-7, the V gene TRBV6-2 or TRBV6-3; maybe TRBD2 (5 bases). CDR3 length: 17 residues. Trimming took 6 bases from V and 0 from J, leaving 21 bases between them. Germline V CDR1 and CDR2: MNHEY, SVGEGT. The CDR3 loop reads CASRPPGYSKLSYEQYF. The part of the CDR3 DNA that was read is TGTGCCAGCAGACCCCCGGGGTATAGCAAGCTCTCCTACGAG.

In this sample, this clone turned up many times. Compared with germline, one end of the junction differs, possibly owing to a read error. From the germline J gene comes the end of the CDR3, since the read stops 3 residues before it. V usage is TRBV7-7 and J usage is TRBJ2-3, with D maybe TRBD2 (7 bases). CDR1 SSHAT and CDR2 FNYEAQ come from the germline V gene (reference sequence). The CDR3 has 13 amino acids. The sequenced CDR3 bases are TGTGCTAGCAGGGGCGGGGAGGGGGATACG. Amino acids: CASRGGEGDT. The whole CDR3 reads CASRGGEGDTQYF.

Of note for this clone: The DNA ends 3 residues before the CDR3 does, and the rest of the CDR3 is filled in from the germline J gene. J is TRBJ2-4 and V is TRBV7-2, with D possibly matching TRBD1 (6 bases). Germline CDR1 is SGHTA and CDR2 is FQGNSA. The CDR3 runs 13 residues. CDR3 DNA (partial): TGTGCCAGCAGCTCAACAGGGCAGCGTGGT. Protein: CASSSTGQRG. The whole CDR3 protein reads CASSSTGQRGQYF.

This clone occurred many times. The read halts 3 residues ahead of the CDR3 end, with the missing end drawn from the germline J gene. The chain links TRBV7-2 to TRBJ2-3; possible D gene TRBD2, 5 bases. CDR1 and CDR2 from the germline V gene are SGHTA and FQGNSA. The CDR3 has 14 amino acids. V was pared by 6 bases and J by 4 bases, with 14 bases between. This CDR3 reads CASRPTSGADTQYF. Partial CDR3 DNA: TGTGCCAGCAGACCAACTAGTGGGGCAGATACG.

This clone showed up many times. The read stops 3 residues short of the end of the CDR3; the missing end is completed from the germline J gene. The chain employs TRBV30 and TRBJ2-1; the D gene is possibly TRBD1 (5 bases). This CDR3 has 12 residues. The germline gives CDR1 GTSNPN, CDR2 SVGIG (reference sequence). The V end lost 2 bases, the J end lost 6 bases, and 8 bases lay between the germline ends. CDR3 loop: CAWSSRGNEQFF. The CDR3 bases that were read are TGTGCCTGGAGTTCTAGGGGCAATGAG.

This clone was seen repeatedly, ten times or more. CDR3 sequence: CASSPLSEGQPQHF. The part of the CDR3 DNA that was read is TGTGCCAGCTCACCACTATCGGAGGGGCAGCCC. The chain has TRBV18 and TRBJ1-5, with D perhaps TRBD1 (5 bases). The read halts 3 residues ahead of the CDR3 end, with the missing end drawn from the germline J gene. This CDR3 is 14 amino acids long. Per the germline V gene, CDR1 is KGHSH and CDR2 is LQKENI. V shed 1 base and J shed 7 bases, with 11 bases lying between them. The variable domain in full, completed from reference TRBV18 and TRBJ1-5, reads NAGVMQNPRHLVRRRGQEARLRCSPMKGHSHVYWYRQLPEEGLKFMVYLQKENIIDESGMPKERFSAEFPKEGPSILRIQQVVRGDSAAYFCASSPLSEGQPQHFGDGTRLSIL.

This clone was recorded at least ten times. Read data end 3 residues before the CDR3 end; the end is taken from the germline J gene. The rearrangement joins TRBV28 to TRBJ2-7; weak D call: TRBD1 (5 bases). The CDR3 is 15 amino acids. Germline V CDR1 and CDR2: MDHEN, SYDVKM. V was shortened by 4 bases and J by 2 bases, with 15 bases between the two germline ends. The part of the CDR3 DNA that was read is TGTGCCAGCAGTTCCCAATATCGACAGCCCTACGAG. As protein: CASSSQYRQPYE. The complete CDR3 sequence is CASSSQYRQPYEQYF.

This clone was counted at least ten times. The read gets to within 3 residues of the CDR3 end, and the germline J gene fills in the rest. The V and J genes are TRBV11-2 and TRBJ2-7; the D gene is possibly TRBD2 (5 bases). Trimming took 1 base from V and 0 from J, leaving 7 bases between them. CDR3 length: 14 amino acids. Per the germline V gene, CDR1 is SGHAT and CDR2 is FQNNGV. CDR3 amino acids: CASSLGRGSYEQYF. CDR3 bases read: TGTGCCAGCAGCTTAGGTCGGGGCTCCTACGAG.

This clone was seen many times. CDR3 sequence reads: CATSRDQGETQYF. CDR3 DNA (partial): TGTGCCACCAGCAGAGATCAAGGGGAGACC. The J gene is TRBJ2-5, the V gene TRBV15, with unresolved D. The read halts 3 residues ahead of the CDR3 end, with the missing end drawn from the germline J gene. Germline CDR1 is LNHNV and CDR2 is YYDKDF (reference sequence). The CDR3 runs to 13 residues. Trimming stripped 0 bases from V and 5 bases from J, with 7 bases between.

This clone was observed at least ten times. The observed sequence ends 3 residues before the CDR3 terminus, with the missing tail filled in from the germline J gene. The J gene is TRBJ1-5, the V gene TRBV18; possibly TRBD1 for D (5 bases). V gave up 3 bases and J gave up 2 bases, with 11 bases separating them. This CDR3 has 15 amino acids. Germline loops: CDR1 KGHSH, CDR2 LQKENI. The part of the CDR3 DNA that was read is TGTGCCAGCTCACCCCAGGGTCAGGGCAATCAGCCC. It yields the protein CASSPQGQGNQP. The whole CDR3 sequence is CASSPQGQGNQPQHF.

This clone was observed at least ten times. From the germline J gene comes the end of the CDR3, since the read stops 3 residues before it. The chain couples TRBV30 to TRBJ2-7, with TRBD2 identical over 9 bases. Per the germline V gene, CDR1 is GTSNPN and CDR2 is SVGIG (reference sequence). The CDR3 length is 14 residues. With V trimmed by 5 bases and J by 0 bases, 5 bases remained unmatched. The DNA read from the CDR3 is TGTGCCTGGGCCCGTAGCGGGAGCTCCTACGAG. As protein: CAWARSGSSYE. The complete CDR3 reads CAWARSGSSYEQYF.

In its sample, this clone was seen many times. The read finishes 3 residues shy of the CDR3 end, and the germline J gene is used to complete it. This chain connects TRBV30 to TRBJ1-4; the match to TRBD1 covers 7 bases. This CDR3 contains 13 residues. Looked up from germline, CDR1 is GTSNPN and CDR2 is SVGIG (reference sequence). The V and J ends lost 7 bases and 3 bases, in that order; junction bases with no gene match: 5. The part of the CDR3 DNA that was read is TGTGCCTTGGACAGGCAGGCTAATGAAAAA. Its translation: CALDRQANEK. The whole CDR3 sequence reads CALDRQANEKLFF.

In this sample, this clone turned up many times. The observed sequence ends 3 residues before the CDR3 terminus, with the missing tail filled in from the germline J gene. This chain connects TRBV20-1 to TRBJ1-2, with D tentatively TRBD1 (5 bases). The CDR3 extends over 13 amino acids. Germline CDR1 and CDR2: DFQATT and SNEGSKA (reference sequence). V shed 5 bases and J shed 4 bases, with 14 bases lying between them. The chain's CDR3 is CSAASRDSYGYTF. The part of the CDR3 DNA that was read is TGCAGTGCTGCAAGTAGGGACTCCTATGGC.

The covered CDR3 bases are TGTGCCAGCAGCTTATCCGGACAGGGGACACATGAA. Translating it yields CASSLSGQGTHE. The CDR3 as a whole reads CASSLSGQGTHEAFF. This chain uses TRBV7-3 with TRBJ1-1, with TRBD1 matching 9 bases. The read halts 3 residues ahead of the CDR3 end, with the missing end drawn from the germline J gene. Germline CDR1 is SGHTA and CDR2 is FQGTGA. V lost 2 bases, J lost 7 bases, and 8 bases stayed unmatched. The CDR3 has 15 amino acids.

This clone was observed at least ten times. The sequence runs out 3 residues before the end of the CDR3; the remainder is reconstructed from the germline J gene. This chain connects TRBV30 to TRBJ2-7; 7 nucleotides line up with TRBD2. The junction had 8 bases not matched to a gene; V was cut back by 3 bases and J by 6 bases. The CDR3 is 13 residues long. Per the germline V gene, CDR1 is GTSNPN and CDR2 is SVGIG (reference sequence). The CDR3 reads CAWSRRELGEQYF. CDR3 DNA (partial): TGTGCCTGGAGCAGGCGGGAGTTAGGCGAG. The full variable domain, completed using reference TRBV30 and TRBJ2-7, is SQTIHQWPATLVQPVGSPLSLECTVEGTSNPNLYWYRQAAGRGLQLLFYSVGIGQISSEVPQNLSASRPQDRQFILSSKKLLLSDSGFYLCAWSRRELGEQYFGPGTRLTVT.

In regard to this clone: A much larger clone lies a single base off, so this may be a read error. The CDR3 end is not reached by the read, which stops 3 residues before it; the germline J gene fills it in. The chain uses TRBV7-2 and TRBJ1-2; D uncertain. This CDR3 is built from 12 residues. Germline lookup yields CDR1 SGHTA and CDR2 FQGNSA. The covered CDR3 bases are TGTGCCAGCAGCTTTCTAGCCTACGAG. This translates into CASSFLAYE. The complete CDR3 reads CASSFLAYEYTF.

At least ten counts were recorded for this clone. The sequence runs out 3 residues before the end of the CDR3; the remainder is reconstructed from the germline J gene. The chain carries TRBV7-2 and TRBJ1-1, with 8 bases identical to TRBD1. CDR3 length: 15 amino acids. J gave up 1 base and V 5 bases, and 6 bases lay outside the gene matches. Germline CDR1 reads SGHTA; CDR2 reads FQGNSA. CDR3 DNA (partial): TGTGCCAGCAGCCCTCGGACAGGGAAGAACACTGAA. This sequence encodes CASSPRTGKNTE. The CDR3 in its entirety is CASSPRTGKNTEAFF.